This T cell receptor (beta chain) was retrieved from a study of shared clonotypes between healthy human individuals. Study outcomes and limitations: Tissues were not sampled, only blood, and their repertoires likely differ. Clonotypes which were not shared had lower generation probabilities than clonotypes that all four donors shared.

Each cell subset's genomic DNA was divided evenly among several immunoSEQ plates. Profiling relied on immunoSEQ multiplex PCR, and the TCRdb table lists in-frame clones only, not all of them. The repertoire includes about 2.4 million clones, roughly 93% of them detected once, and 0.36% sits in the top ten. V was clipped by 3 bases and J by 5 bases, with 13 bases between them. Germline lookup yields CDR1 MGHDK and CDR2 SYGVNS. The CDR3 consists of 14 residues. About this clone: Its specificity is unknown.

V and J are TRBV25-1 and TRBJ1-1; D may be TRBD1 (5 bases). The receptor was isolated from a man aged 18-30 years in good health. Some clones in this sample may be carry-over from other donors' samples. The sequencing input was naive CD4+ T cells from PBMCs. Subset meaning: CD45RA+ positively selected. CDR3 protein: CASSDGGSLTEAFF. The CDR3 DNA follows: TGTGCCAGCAGTGATGGGGGTAGTCTAACTGAAGCTTTCTTT. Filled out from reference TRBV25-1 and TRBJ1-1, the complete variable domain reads EADIYQTPRYLVIGTGKKITLECSQTMGHDKMYWYQQDPGMELHLIHYSYGVNSTEKGDLSSESTVSRIRTEHFPLTLESARPSHTSQYLCASSDGGSLTEAFFGQGTRLTVV.